The entry below describes one TCR beta chain. What it binds is unknown. These data come from a study of post-analysis software for immune sequencing data. Study context: As for disease course, relapsing-remitting, secondary progressive and progressive-relapsing multiple sclerosis were all included.

General observations from the study: Significantly lower normalized Chao1 diversity was found in patients with multiple sclerosis relative to controls. In patients, four to six TRBV segments were more frequent than in controls, with TRBV5-6, TRBV5-1 and TRBV20-1 among them.

Included in the TCR beta cDNA libraries were unique molecular identifiers. Yield was around 500,000 cDNA molecules from roughly 0.93 to 9.6 million T cells. MiXCR was run by TCRdb on the PCR reads, yielding one entry per CDR3 protein. The sample lists about 820,000 distinct CDR3 sequences; approximately 50% were seen once. Germline-derived CDR1 and CDR2 are SGHRS and YFSETQ. V gave up 2 bases and J gave up 9 bases; unmatched junction bases: 4. The CDR3 loop spans 14 amino acids. This sequence was found in a girl aged 5 to 17 with multiple sclerosis. The rearrangement joins TRBV5-1 to TRBJ2-7; TRBD2 matches 14 bases. Sequencing used blood. Written as DNA, the CDR3 is TGCGCCAGCAGCTTAGGACTAGCGGGAGGTGGGCAGTACTTC. Its protein product is CASSLGLAGGGQYF.